The 5 T cell receptor beta chains reported below all come from one sample, sequenced in a study of blood T cell repertoires in COVID-19. TCRdb's copy holds only in-frame clones and misses some; the assay was immunoSEQ multiplex PCR. The top ten hold around 3.2% of the sample, which has under 130,000 clones, 88% seen once. The sequenced material came from peripheral blood. The receptors stem from a human donor in a cohort sampled during active COVID-19.

The chain uses TRBV2 and TRBJ2-1; 9 nucleotides agree with TRBD2. Trimming cost V 3 bases and J 7 bases; bases outside gene matches: 7. The germline gives CDR1 SNHLY, CDR2 FYNNEI. The CDR3 contains 15 residues. CDR3: CASSDLAGMGNEQFF. As DNA, the CDR3 is TGTGCCAGCAGTGACCTAGCGGGAATGGGAAATGAGCAGTTCTTC.

The CDR3 loop is CASSEKQGQGGTGELFF. The CDR3 region has the DNA TGTGCCAGCAGCGAAAAACAAGGACAGGGAGGTACCGGGGAGCTGTTTTTT. V usage is TRBV9 and J usage is TRBJ2-2, with 8 bases identical to TRBD1. The CDR3 spans 17 residues. V shed 3 bases and J 5 bases; nucleotides not matched to a gene: 12. Germline V gene lookup returns CDR1 SGDLS and CDR2 YYNGEE.

This sequence joins TRBV20-1 and TRBJ1-6, with D maybe TRBD1 (5 bases). V was cut by 6 bases and J by 13 bases, with 13 bases left in between. Germline CDR1 is DFQATT and CDR2 is SNEGSKA (reference sequence). The CDR3 totals 11 residues. The CDR3 bases are TGCAGTGCGTTTCAGGGTCCGCCCCTCCACTTT. This translates into CSAFQGPPLHF.

This clone was detected once. This chain links TRBV27 with TRBJ2-1; weak D call: TRBD2 (6 bases). The V end lost 0 bases, the J end lost 9 bases, and 15 bases lay between the germline ends. This CDR3 has 15 residues. Germline V gene data show CDR1 as MNHEY and CDR2 as SMNVEV (reference sequence). CDR3 sequence (DNA): TGTGCCAGCAGTTTATCAGGGACTCTGCACGGTGAGCAGTTCTTC. Translation: CASSLSGTLHGEQFF.

The genes are TRBV11-2 and TRBJ2-7; 7 bases line up with TRBD1. The CDR3 loop spans 14 amino acids. The V gene end was trimmed by 5 bases and the J gene end by 0 bases; junction bases not matched to a gene: 4. CDR1 and CDR2 (germline): SGHAT, FQNNGV. Here the CDR3 reads CASSLGQISYEQYF. CDR3 in DNA: TGTGCCAGCAGCCTGGGACAGATCTCCTACGAGCAGTACTTC.